A single sample gave rise to the 3 T cell receptor beta chains below, sequenced in a study of blood T cells in healthy people across ages. A J-beta primer mix and a sample-barcoded 5' primer were used in a second PCR of about 6 to 12 cycles. A single record per CDR3 protein comes from TCRdb applying MiXCR to the 5' RACE reads. The table includes around 1,000,000 distinct CDR3 sequences, under 40% detected once. The sequenced sample was blood. These receptors were obtained from a man aged 18 to 29 in good health.

This clonotype was seen more than once but under ten times. The chain uses TRBV5-1 and TRBJ1-4, with a tentative D call TRBD1 (6 bases). The CDR3 runs 15 residues. The germline gives CDR1 SGHRS, CDR2 YFSETQ. Trimming shortened V by 4 bases and J by 3 bases, and 13 bases separated the two germline ends. As DNA, the CDR3 is TGCGCCAGCAGCGGCAACCAGGGGCCTAATGAAAAACTGTTTTTT. Protein sequence: CASSGNQGPNEKLFF.

The CDR3 protein is CASSQETGGASGYTF. CDR3 sequence (DNA): TGTGCCAGCAGCCAGGAAACAGGGGGCGCGTCCGGCTACACCTTC. The V gene is TRBV3-1, the J gene TRBJ1-2; 9 bases line up with TRBD1. V dropped 3 bases and J dropped 8; count of bases not matched to a gene: 10. Germline V CDR1 and CDR2: LGHDT, YNNKEL (reference sequence). The length of the CDR3 is 15 residues.

There are a few counts of this clonotype. The chain recombines TRBV20-1 with TRBJ1-5, with a tentative D call TRBD1 (5 bases). Per the germline V gene, CDR1 is DFQATT and CDR2 is SNEGSKA (reference sequence). With 6 bases removed from V and 4 bases from J, the gap between germline ends came to 10 bases. The CDR3 sequence is 12 residues long. The CDR3 spells CSALDRNQPQHF. For the CDR3, the DNA is TGCAGTGCCCTAGACAGAAATCAGCCCCAGCATTTT.